This note documents a single T cell receptor beta chain sequence. Its antigen is undetermined. The V and J ends lost 4 bases and 3 bases, in that order; junction bases with no gene match: 8. Germline CDR1 reads SGDLS; CDR2 reads YYNGEE. The CDR3 consists of 16 residues. The entry originates in a study of shared clonotypes between healthy human individuals. TCRdb keeps only in-frame clones here, not all; method: immunoSEQ multiplex PCR. This repertoire shows millions of clones, roughly 94% found once; its top ten account for 0.1% to 0.15%. Overall study findings and caveats: Clonotypes which were not shared had lower generation probabilities than clonotypes that all four donors shared. The study drew on few donors, limiting represented genetic and exposure-history diversity.

V gene TRBV9 combines with J gene TRBJ2-1, with TRBD1 matching over 9 bases. The TCR comes from a young man in good health. Sequencing was performed on naive CD4+ T cells sorted from blood. Subset noted: CD45RA+ positively selected. This chain's CDR3 is CASSLTGTGSYNEQFF. In nucleotides, the CDR3 is TGTGCCAGCAGCCTTACCGGGACAGGGAGCTACAATGAGCAGTTCTTC.